These 21 T cell receptor beta chains were all obtained from the same sample, sequenced in a study of blood T cell repertoires in COVID-19. Method: immunoSEQ multiplex PCR; TCRdb's copy keeps in-frame clones and lacks some. The top ten hold approximately 2.1% of the sample, which has 150,000 to 200,000 clones, about nine tenths seen once. Sequencing was performed on PBMCs or T cells enriched from blood (not recorded which). The source of these receptors is a woman in her 30s who had recovered from COVID-19.

The chain carries TRBV2 and TRBJ1-2; 7 positions agree with TRBD1. V lost 0 bases to trimming and J lost 7 bases; unmatched junction nucleotides: 8. The length of the CDR3 is 15 residues. Germline V gives CDR1 SNHLY, CDR2 FYNNEI. CDR3 region: CASSEAGRGKGGYTF. CDR3 DNA: TGTGCCAGCAGTGAAGCAGGCAGGGGGAAAGGTGGCTACACCTTC.

The V gene is TRBV15, the J gene TRBJ2-7, with 8 bases identical to TRBD2. From germline, CDR1 is LNHNV and CDR2 YYDKDF (reference sequence). This CDR3 has 14 amino acids. J was trimmed by 4 bases and V by 1 base; bases with no gene match: 3. This chain's CDR3 is CATSRVAGGYEQYF. Here the CDR3 DNA reads TGTGCCACCAGCAGAGTCGCGGGAGGATACGAGCAGTACTTC.

V and J are TRBV5-8 and TRBJ1-6; D is perhaps TRBD1 (5 bases). Trimming pared 9 bases from V and 7 bases from J, leaving 20 bases between. This CDR3 spans 15 amino acids. The germline V gene has CDR1 SGHTS and CDR2 YDEGEE. CDR3 protein: CATRDFRSLNSPLHF. CDR3 nucleotides: TGTGCCACTAGGGACTTCCGGTCGCTGAATTCACCCCTCCACTTT. The complete variable domain, with remaining parts taken from reference TRBV5-8 and TRBJ1-6, reads EAGVTQSPTHLIKTRGQQATLRCSPISGHTSVYWYQQALGLGLQFLLWYDEGEERNRGNFPPRFSGRQFPNYSSELNVNALELEDSALYLCATRDFRSLNSPLHFGNGTRLTVT.

The chain couples TRBV2 to TRBJ2-5; 7 bases agree with TRBD1. Unmatched junction bases numbered 3, after V lost 4 bases and J lost 1 base. The CDR3 totals 14 residues. Germline V gene data show CDR1 as SNHLY and CDR2 as FYNNEI. In DNA, the CDR3 is TGTGCCAGCAGTGTGGGACAGATCCAAGAGACCCAGTACTTC. This codes for CASSVGQIQETQYF.

This clone has only a few counts. The chain combines TRBV4-2 with TRBJ2-1; TRBD2 aligns across 13 bases. Germline-derived CDR1 and CDR2 are LGHNA and YNFKEQ. Germline trimming cut 2 bases from V and 11 bases from J; bases unmatched to any gene: 9. CDR3 length: 16 residues. CDR3 loop: CASSQPLAGGPGKQFF. CDR3 sequence (DNA): TGTGCCAGCAGCCAACCACTAGCGGGAGGGCCAGGCAAGCAGTTCTTC.

The chain combines TRBV5-1 with TRBJ1-3, with D hard to call. The V and J ends lost 2 bases and 4 bases respectively, with 10 bases between them. The CDR3 is 14 residues long. Germline V gene lookup returns CDR1 SGHRS and CDR2 YFSETQ. CDR3 sequence: CASSLSGFGNTIYF. In DNA form, the CDR3 reads TGCGCCAGCAGCTTAAGTGGCTTCGGAAACACCATATATTTT.

This chain connects TRBV12-3 or TRBV12-4 to TRBJ1-1; the D gene is possibly TRBD1 (5 bases). The CDR3 has 13 residues. The V and J ends lost 7 bases and 1 base respectively, with 10 bases between them. DNA for the CDR3: TGTGCCAGCAAAGGGGATAAGAACACTGAAGCTTTCTTT. Amino acids: CASKGDKNTEAFF.

The rearrangement links TRBV6-6 to TRBJ2-1; 7 bases agree with TRBD1. The CDR3 sequence is 16 residues long. J was trimmed by 0 bases and V by 7 bases; bases with no gene match: 9. Germline V lookup: CDR1 MNHNY, CDR2 SVGAGI (reference sequence). CDR3 region: CASTNGDSSSYNEQFF. For the CDR3, the DNA is TGTGCCAGCACTAACGGGGACAGCAGCTCCTACAATGAGCAGTTCTTC.

The V call is TRBV5-4, the J call TRBJ1-5; 7 nucleotides align to TRBD1. Germline values: CDR1 SGHNT, CDR2 YYREEE (reference sequence). Trimming took 4 bases from V and 3 from J; bases not matched to a gene: 4. This CDR3 is built from 14 residues. In DNA, the CDR3 is TGTGCCAGCAGCATTGACAGGGCCAATCAGCCCCAGCATTTT. Its protein product is CASSIDRANQPQHF.

V gene TRBV12-5 combines with J gene TRBJ1-1, with D perhaps matching TRBD1 (6 bases). The CDR3 contains 13 residues. V was cut by 1 base and J by 6 bases, with 9 bases left in between. Germline assignment: CDR1 LGHNT and CDR2 FRNRAP. The CDR3 sequence: CASGLDRTAEAFF. The CDR3 region has the DNA TGTGCTAGTGGTTTGGATCGGACAGCTGAAGCTTTCTTT. Supplemented by reference TRBV12-5 and TRBJ1-1, the full variable domain reads DARVTQTPRHKVTEMGQEVTMRCQPILGHNTVFWYRQTMMQGLELLAYFRNRAPLDDSGMPKDRFSAEMPDATLATLKIQPSEPRDSAVYFCASGLDRTAEAFFGQGTRLTVV.

In DNA form, the CDR3 reads TGTGCCTGGAACCCACGGGGGTACACTGAAGCTTTCTTT. This translates into CAWNPRGYTEAFF. This chain links TRBV30 with TRBJ1-1, with D possibly matching TRBD1 (5 bases). The germline CDR1 and CDR2 sequences are GTSNPN and SVGIG (reference sequence). This CDR3 contains 13 residues. The V end was cut by 4 bases, the J end by 3 bases, with 12 bases between. Filled out from reference TRBV30 and TRBJ1-1, the complete variable domain reads SQTIHQWPATLVQPVGSPLSLECTVEGTSNPNLYWYRQAAGRGLQLLFYSVGIGQISSEVPQNLSASRPQDRQFILSSKKLLLSDSGFYLCAWNPRGYTEAFFGQGTRLTVV.

The chain uses TRBV4-2 and TRBJ2-5, with 7 bases matching TRBD1. Germline V gene data show CDR1 as LGHNA and CDR2 as YNFKEQ. This CDR3 has 14 amino acids. The V segment lost 1 base and the J segment 2 bases; nucleotides outside the gene matches: 1. The CDR3 region has the DNA TGTGCCAGCAGCCAAGCCAGGGGGCAAGAGACCCAGTACTTC. Translation: CASSQARGQETQYF.

The rearrangement joins TRBV11-3 to TRBJ1-3; D unresolved. V shed 6 bases and J shed 3 bases, with 9 bases lying between them. This CDR3 spans 13 amino acids. Germline V gene lookup returns CDR1 SGHNT and CDR2 YENEEA. The DNA of the CDR3 is TGTGCCAGCAGTCCACACAGTGGAAACACCATATATTTT. Translated, it gives CASSPHSGNTIYF. Complete variable domain (other parts from reference TRBV11-3 and TRBJ1-3): EAGVVQSPRYKIIEKKQPVAFWCNPISGHNTLYWYLQNLGQGPELLIRYENEEAVDDSQLPKDRFSAERLKGVDSTLKIQPAELGDSAVYLCASSPHSGNTIYFGEGSWLTVV.

Turning to this clone: The DNA is left out, because the CDR3 cannot be placed on it with certainty; the CDR3 is given as TCRdb lists it. The rearrangement joins TRBV20-1 to TRBJ2-2; the table's D call of TRBD1 was not tested on the DNA. Germline-derived CDR1 and CDR2 are DFQATT and SNEGSKA (reference sequence). The CDR3 has 14 residues if both end residues are counted. Here the CDR3 reads CSASQGGPDFRLFF.

This chain joins TRBV7-9 and TRBJ1-1, with D perhaps TRBD1 (5 bases). Per germline, CDR1 SEHNR and CDR2 FQNEAQ (reference sequence). This CDR3 region has 15 residues. Trimming removed 6 bases from V and 3 bases from J, with 17 bases in between. The CDR3 reads CASSWSRVNDTEAFF. The CDR3 DNA reads as TGTGCCAGCAGTTGGTCCAGGGTTAACGACACTGAAGCTTTCTTT.

This clone showed up just once. The CDR3 DNA sequence: TGTGCCAGCAGCTTGACTAGCGGGAGTAAAGCCTCCTACAATGAGCAGTTCTTC. It translates to CASSLTSGSKASYNEQFF. The chain is built from TRBV7-2 and TRBJ2-1; 12 positions match TRBD2. The V gene end was trimmed by 3 bases and the J gene end by 0 bases; junction bases not matched to a gene: 6. Looked up from germline, CDR1 is SGHTA and CDR2 is FQGNSA. This CDR3 region has 18 residues.

This chain links TRBV2 with TRBJ1-5; D remains unclear. This CDR3 contains 12 residues. Per the germline V gene, CDR1 is SNHLY and CDR2 is FYNNEI. The V end lost 2 bases, the J end lost 12 bases, and 11 bases lay between the germline ends. The CDR3 DNA reads as TGTGCCAGCAGTGAAAGTCCGGAGAACCAGCATTTT. Encoded protein: CASSESPENQHF.

The chain couples TRBV7-9 to TRBJ1-2; 9 nucleotides agree with TRBD1. The V gene's germline CDR1 is SEHNR and CDR2 FQNEAQ (reference sequence). V shed 0 bases and J 3 bases; nucleotides not matched to a gene: 11. The CDR3 length is 18 residues. The CDR3 DNA reads TGTGCCAGCAGCTTAGCGCATAATGGGACAGGGTACGACTATGGCTACACCTTC. Protein: CASSLAHNGTGYDYGYTF.

The rearrangement links TRBV18 to TRBJ1-4; maybe TRBD1 (5 bases). The V gene lost 3 bases and the J gene lost 2 bases, with 10 bases spanning the gap. The CDR3 spans 15 residues. Germline loops: CDR1 KGHSH, CDR2 LQKENI. The CDR3 DNA reads as TGTGCCAGCTCACCGCGGGACGGCACTAATGAAAAACTGTTTTTT. It encodes CASSPRDGTNEKLFF.

This clone appeared once. V gene TRBV10-3 combines with J gene TRBJ2-7; 7 nucleotides match TRBD1. CDR1 and CDR2 from the germline V gene are ENHRY and SYGVKD. The length of the CDR3 is 12 residues. V lost 10 bases and J lost 6; bases outside the gene matches: 9. The CDR3 loop is CATAQQGSEQYF. DNA for the CDR3: TGTGCCACCGCCCAACAGGGGAGCGAGCAGTACTTC.

The chain is built from TRBV24-1 and TRBJ1-4, with 8 bases matching TRBD1. This CDR3 region has 14 residues. V gave up 4 bases and J gave up 7 bases; unmatched junction bases: 4. CDR1 and CDR2 (germline): KGHDR, SFDVKD. CDR3 amino acids: CATSETGGSEKLFF. The CDR3 nucleotides are TGTGCCACCAGTGAAACAGGGGGATCTGAAAAACTGTTTTTT.